This is a list of T cell receptor beta chains from one sample in a study of cytotoxic CD8 clonotypes in ibrutinib-treated CLL. This table comes from immunoSEQ multiplex PCR, and its TCRdb copy is limited to in-frame clones, with some not included. Among 16,000 or so clones, about 70% were seen once, and the ten largest hold 15% to 20%. This specimen consisted of PBMCs, obtained before ibrutinib treatment. The receptors were sampled from a human donor with chronic lymphocytic leukemia. Each CDR3 is given with its conserved first and last residue. A D gene is named only where the DNA matches it firmly. A row's size may be missing; if present it is once, few, many or a size class.

clone_size: NA; v_call: TRBV11-3; d_call: NA; j_call: TRBJ2-3; cdr3_nt: TGTGCCAGCAGCTTAGACGGGGTGGGAACAGATACGCAGTATTTT; cdr3_aa: CASSLDGVGTDTQYF
clone_size: NA; v_call: TRBV19; d_call: NA; j_call: TRBJ1-1; cdr3_nt: TGTGCCAGTACTCAGGGTAGGGGCACTGAAGCTTTCTTT; cdr3_aa: CASTQGRGTEAFF
clone_size: NA; v_call: TRBV30; d_call: TRBD2; j_call: TRBJ2-7; cdr3_nt: TGTGCCTGGACAGCGGGGGGACCCTACGAGCAGTACTTC; cdr3_aa: CAWTAGGPYEQYF
clone_size: NA; v_call: TRBV6-1; d_call: NA; j_call: TRBJ2-4; cdr3_nt: TGTGCCAGCAGTAGGGTAGTGGTAGCCAAAAACATTCAGTACTTC; cdr3_aa: CASSRVVVAKNIQYF
clone_size: NA; v_call: TRBV10-3; d_call: NA; j_call: TRBJ2-6; cdr3_nt: TGTGCCATCAAGGGGGGGCTGGGACTGGACAATTCTGGGGCCAACGTCCTGACTTTC; cdr3_aa: CAIKGGLGLDNSGANVLTF
clone_size: few; v_call: TRBV5-4; d_call: NA; j_call: TRBJ1-1; cdr3_nt: TGTGCCAGCAGCCCCTCCCCCCGTGACGAAGCTTTCTTT; cdr3_aa: CASSPSPRDEAFF
clone_size: NA; v_call: TRBV5-1; d_call: TRBD1; j_call: TRBJ1-2; cdr3_nt: TGCGCCAGCAGCTCTGGGACAGGCGCCTTCGACTATGGCTACACCTTC; cdr3_aa: CASSSGTGAFDYGYTF
clone_size: few; v_call: TRBV5-6; d_call: NA; j_call: TRBJ1-6; cdr3_nt: TGTGCCAGCACCTTCAGGGATTCACCCCTCCACTTT; cdr3_aa: CASTFRDSPLHF
clone_size: NA; v_call: TRBV19; d_call: NA; j_call: TRBJ2-3; cdr3_nt: TGTGCCAGTAGTATGCGGGCCGGGGTAGATACGCAGTATTTT; cdr3_aa: CASSMRAGVDTQYF
clone_size: NA; v_call: TRBV19; d_call: TRBD1; j_call: TRBJ1-6; cdr3_nt: TGTGCCAGTAGTCCTGACCGACAGGGTTCCTATAATTCACCCCTCCACTTT; cdr3_aa: CASSPDRQGSYNSPLHF
clone_size: NA; v_call: TRBV7-2; d_call: NA; j_call: TRBJ2-3; cdr3_nt: TGTGCCAGCAGCCGGGACGCCACAGATACGCAGTATTTT; cdr3_aa: CASSRDATDTQYF
clone_size: NA; v_call: TRBV6-6; d_call: NA; j_call: TRBJ2-7; cdr3_nt: TGTGCCAGCAAAGGAGGACAGAGCTACGAGCAGTACTTC; cdr3_aa: CASKGGQSYEQYF
clone_size: NA; v_call: TRBV7-2; d_call: NA; j_call: TRBJ2-3; cdr3_nt: TGTGCCAGCAGCCCGCCTAGGTTAACGCAGTATTTT; cdr3_aa: CASSPPRLTQYF
clone_size: NA; v_call: TRBV7-9; d_call: NA; j_call: TRBJ2-6; cdr3_nt: TGTGCCAGCAGCTTAGATCCCGTCAGGTTAGATTCTGGGGCCAACGTCCTGACTTTC; cdr3_aa: CASSLDPVRLDSGANVLTF
clone_size: medium-sized; v_call: TRBV14; d_call: NA; j_call: TRBJ2-7; cdr3_nt: TGTGCCAGCAGCCAAGAAAACGCGTACCCCTACGAGCAGTACTTC; cdr3_aa: CASSQENAYPYEQYF
clone_size: few; v_call: TRBV5-4; d_call: TRBD1; j_call: TRBJ1-1; cdr3_nt: TGTGCCAGCAGCTTGGAGACAGGGACGGCGCACACTGAAGCTTTCTTT; cdr3_aa: CASSLETGTAHTEAFF
clone_size: few; v_call: TRBV6-1; d_call: NA; j_call: TRBJ1-1; cdr3_nt: TGTGCCAGCAGCATGCTGAGAACTGAAGCTTTCTTT; cdr3_aa: CASSMLRTEAFF
clone_size: NA; v_call: TRBV7-3; d_call: NA; j_call: TRBJ1-2; cdr3_nt: TGTGCCAGCAGCCTAGGACGGGGACCGATCAACTATGGCTACACCTTC; cdr3_aa: CASSLGRGPINYGYTF
clone_size: NA; v_call: TRBV5-6; d_call: TRBD2; j_call: TRBJ2-7; cdr3_nt: TGTGCCAGCAGCCCCCCGACTAGCGGGAGGGGTGAGCAGTACTTC; cdr3_aa: CASSPPTSGRGEQYF
clone_size: NA; v_call: TRBV6-5; d_call: TRBD2; j_call: TRBJ2-7; cdr3_nt: TGTGCCAGCAGCCGAAGCGGGGCGAGCTCCTACGAGCAGTACTTC; cdr3_aa: CASSRSGASSYEQYF
clone_size: NA; v_call: TRBV7-6; d_call: TRBD1; j_call: TRBJ2-7; cdr3_nt: TGTGCCAGCAGCACCGACAGGGACTACGAGCAGTACTTC; cdr3_aa: CASSTDRDYEQYF
clone_size: NA; v_call: TRBV18; d_call: NA; j_call: TRBJ1-1; cdr3_nt: TGTGCCAGCTCATCCCTTGGCTATGAAGCTTTCTTT; cdr3_aa: CASSSLGYEAFF
clone_size: NA; v_call: TRBV6-1; d_call: NA; j_call: TRBJ2-3; cdr3_nt: TGTGCCAGCAGCCGGCACCAGTCGGCCACAGATACGCAGTATTTT; cdr3_aa: CASSRHQSATDTQYF
clone_size: NA; v_call: TRBV5-1; d_call: NA; j_call: TRBJ2-6; cdr3_nt: TGCGCCAGCAGCTTGGGACAGGTCAGCTCTGGGGCCAACGTCCTGACTTTC; cdr3_aa: CASSLGQVSSGANVLTF
clone_size: few; v_call: TRBV21-1; d_call: NA; j_call: TRBJ2-1; cdr3_nt: TGTGCCAGCAGCAAAGCACAGGGTGGTCCGTTCTTC; cdr3_aa: CASSKAQGGPFF
clone_size: few; v_call: TRBV19; d_call: NA; j_call: TRBJ2-7; cdr3_nt: TGTGCCAGTAGTTGGGCGGAACGGAAATACGAGCAGTACTTC; cdr3_aa: CASSWAERKYEQYF
clone_size: NA; v_call: TRBV21-1; d_call: NA; j_call: TRBJ2-5; cdr3_nt: TGTGCCAGCAGCGCCGGGACAGAAGGGAGGAAGACCCAGTACTTC; cdr3_aa: CASSAGTEGRKTQYF
clone_size: medium-sized; v_call: TRBV27; d_call: TRBD2; j_call: TRBJ2-7; cdr3_nt: TGTGCCAGCACTACGCGGCTAGCGGGCTACGAGCAGTACTTC; cdr3_aa: CASTTRLAGYEQYF
clone_size: NA; v_call: TRBV7-2; d_call: TRBD2; j_call: TRBJ2-3; cdr3_nt: TGTGCCAGCAGCTTAGAGTCGGCGAGCGGGGGGGCTAGCACAGATACGCAGTATTTT; cdr3_aa: CASSLESASGGASTDTQYF
clone_size: NA; v_call: TRBV5-4; d_call: TRBD2; j_call: TRBJ2-1; cdr3_nt: TGTGCCAGCAGCGGCCCGGGGGGGAAAAGGCTCAATGAGCAGTTCTTC; cdr3_aa: CASSGPGGKRLNEQFF
clone_size: few; v_call: TRBV9; d_call: NA; j_call: TRBJ2-5; cdr3_nt: TGTGCCAGCAGCGGGGGGGGCCCAGAGACCCAGTACTTC; cdr3_aa: CASSGGGPETQYF
clone_size: few; v_call: TRBV6-6; d_call: NA; j_call: TRBJ2-2; cdr3_nt: TGTGCCAGCAGTCGAAACACCGGGGAGCTGTTTTTT; cdr3_aa: CASSRNTGELFF